This T cell receptor beta chain originates from a study of technical replicates of blood from a few donors. TCRdb keeps only in-frame clones here, not all; method: immunoSEQ multiplex PCR. The data contain about 88,000 clones, 85% to 95% of them singletons. CDR3 length: 16 amino acids. V shed 4 bases and J 5 bases; nucleotides not matched to a gene: 9. Germline lookup yields CDR1 SGHRS and CDR2 YFSETQ. The sequence was obtained from a human donor in good health. Sequenced: T cells isolated from PBMCs. V is TRBV5-1 and J is TRBJ2-3, with 11 bases fitting TRBD2. The CDR3 DNA is TGCGCCAGCAGCCGGGCAACCGGGACTAGCGGAGATACGCAGTATTTT. Translation: CASSRATGTSGDTQYF.